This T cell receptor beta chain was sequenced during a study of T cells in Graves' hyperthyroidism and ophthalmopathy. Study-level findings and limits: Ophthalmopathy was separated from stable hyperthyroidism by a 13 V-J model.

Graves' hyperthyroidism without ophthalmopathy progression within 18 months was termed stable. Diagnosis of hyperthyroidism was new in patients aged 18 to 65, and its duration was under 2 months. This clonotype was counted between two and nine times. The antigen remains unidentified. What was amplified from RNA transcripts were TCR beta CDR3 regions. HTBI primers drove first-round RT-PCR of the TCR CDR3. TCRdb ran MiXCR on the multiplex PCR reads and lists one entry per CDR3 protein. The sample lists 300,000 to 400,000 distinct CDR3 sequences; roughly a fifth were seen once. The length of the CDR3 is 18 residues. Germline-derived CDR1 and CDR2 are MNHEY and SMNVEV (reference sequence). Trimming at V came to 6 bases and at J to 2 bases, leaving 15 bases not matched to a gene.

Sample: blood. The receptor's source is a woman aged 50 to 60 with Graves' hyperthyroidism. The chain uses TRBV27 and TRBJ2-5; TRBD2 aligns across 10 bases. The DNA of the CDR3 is TGTGCCAGCAGCCGAAAACCCCACCTACTAGCGGGGCAAGAGACCCAGTACTTC. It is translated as CASSRKPHLLAGQETQYF.